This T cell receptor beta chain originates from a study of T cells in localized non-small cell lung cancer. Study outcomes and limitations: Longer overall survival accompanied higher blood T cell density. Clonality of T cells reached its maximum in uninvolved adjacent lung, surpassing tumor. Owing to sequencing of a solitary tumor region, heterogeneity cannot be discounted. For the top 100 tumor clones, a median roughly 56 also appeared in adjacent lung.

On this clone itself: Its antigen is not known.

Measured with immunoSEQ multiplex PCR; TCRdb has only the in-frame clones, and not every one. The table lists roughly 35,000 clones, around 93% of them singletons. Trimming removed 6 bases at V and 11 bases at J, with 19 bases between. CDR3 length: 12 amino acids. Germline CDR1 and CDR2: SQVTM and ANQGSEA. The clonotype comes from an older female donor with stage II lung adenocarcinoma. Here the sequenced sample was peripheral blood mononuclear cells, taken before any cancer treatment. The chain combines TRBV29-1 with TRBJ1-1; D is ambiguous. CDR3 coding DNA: TGCAGCGTCCAGAGGGTGGGGTCGGGGGCTTTCTTT. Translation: CSVQRVGSGAFF. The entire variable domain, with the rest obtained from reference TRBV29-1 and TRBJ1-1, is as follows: SAVISQKPSRDICQRGTSLTIQCQVDSQVTMMFWYRQQPGQSLTLIATANQGSEATYESGFVIDKFPISRPNLTFSTLTVSNMSPEDSSIYLCSVQRVGSGAFFGQGTRLTVV.